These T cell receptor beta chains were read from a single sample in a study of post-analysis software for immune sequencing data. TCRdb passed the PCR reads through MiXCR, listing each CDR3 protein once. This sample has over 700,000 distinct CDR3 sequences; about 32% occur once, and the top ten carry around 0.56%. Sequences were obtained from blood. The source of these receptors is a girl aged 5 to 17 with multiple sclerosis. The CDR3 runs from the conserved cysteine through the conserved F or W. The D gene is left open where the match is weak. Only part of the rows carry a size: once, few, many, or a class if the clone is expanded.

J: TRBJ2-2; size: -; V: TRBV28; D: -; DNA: TGTGCCAGCAGTCCTCTGGGAGATAACACCGGGGAGCTGTTTTTT; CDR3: CASSPLGDNTGELFF
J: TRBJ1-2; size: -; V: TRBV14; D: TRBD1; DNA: TGTGCCAACAGCCAAGTAACGGGACAGTATGGCTACACCTTC; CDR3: CANSQVTGQYGYTF
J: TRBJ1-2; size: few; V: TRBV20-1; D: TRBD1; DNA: TGCAGTGCCGGTGGACTGGACAGGGTTCAATTTTCCTCTGGCTACACCTTC; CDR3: CSAGGLDRVQFSSGYTF
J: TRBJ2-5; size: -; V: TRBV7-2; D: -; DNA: TGTGCCAGCAGCCTAGTGGGGTCCTGGGAGACCCAGTACTTC; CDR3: CASSLVGSWETQYF
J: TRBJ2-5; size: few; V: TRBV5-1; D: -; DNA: TGCGCCAGCACCCGAGGACGGCACCAAGAGACCCAGTACTTC; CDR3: CASTRGRHQETQYF
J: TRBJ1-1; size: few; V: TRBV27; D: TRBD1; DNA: TGTGCCAGCAGACCGACAGGGAATCGGTACACTGAAGCTTTCTTT; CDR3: CASRPTGNRYTEAFF
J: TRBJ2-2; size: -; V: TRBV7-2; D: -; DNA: TGTGCCAGCAGCTCTAGCCCCCCTCATTGGGAGCTGTTTTTT; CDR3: CASSSSPPHWELFF
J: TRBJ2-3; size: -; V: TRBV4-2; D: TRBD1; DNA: TGTGCCAGCAGTCCTTTCGACAGGGGCACAGATACGCAGTATTTT; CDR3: CASSPFDRGTDTQYF
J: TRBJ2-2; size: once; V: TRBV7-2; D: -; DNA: TGTGCCAGCAGCTCACTACCGAACACCGGGGAGCTGTTTTTT; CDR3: CASSSLPNTGELFF
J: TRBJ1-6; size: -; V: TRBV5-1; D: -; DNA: TGCGCCAGCAGCTTGGACAGTCGGGCACCCCTCCACTTT; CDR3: CASSLDSRAPLHF
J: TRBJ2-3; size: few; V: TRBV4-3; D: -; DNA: TGCGCCAGCAGCCAAGGGCGGGGAAGCGATACGCAGTATTTT; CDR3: CASSQGRGSDTQYF
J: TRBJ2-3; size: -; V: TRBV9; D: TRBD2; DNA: TGTACCAGCAGCGTAGGGGCGGGGGGCACAGATACGCAGTATTTT; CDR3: CTSSVGAGGTDTQYF
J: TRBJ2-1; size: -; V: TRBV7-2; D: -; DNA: TGTGCCAGCAGCCTAGGAGCCTGGGTCAACCAAGAGACCCAGTTCTTC; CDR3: CASSLGAWVNQETQFF
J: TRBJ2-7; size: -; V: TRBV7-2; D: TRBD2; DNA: TGTGCCAGCAGCTTAATTGGGTCTAGCGGGAGCTACGAGCAGTACTTC; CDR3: CASSLIGSSGSYEQYF
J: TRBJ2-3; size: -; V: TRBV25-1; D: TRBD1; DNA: TGTGCCAGCAGTGACTACAGGGGGGGCACAGATACGCAGTATTTT; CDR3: CASSDYRGGTDTQYF
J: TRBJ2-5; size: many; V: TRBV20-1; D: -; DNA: TGCAGTGCTAGAGGGGAAGGAGGGGGGAAGACCCAGTACTTC; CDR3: CSARGEGGGKTQYF